This T cell receptor beta chain was retrieved from a study of T-cell memory formation after mild COVID-19. This clonotype was counted many times. TCRdb re-called the 5' RACE reads through MiXCR, storing one row per CDR3 protein. The profile shows 400,000 or so distinct CDR3 sequences, 21% of them singletons. This TCR derives from an adult woman who had mild COVID-19 (a few samples of this study predate the infection). Cell type and time point are not known. Sample: PBMCs or a T cell subset sorted from them (not recorded which).

The CDR3 DNA follows: TGCGCCAGCAGCAATAGCGGGAGAGGGGCCAAAAACATTCAGTACTTC. This gives the protein CASSNSGRGAKNIQYF. The rearrangement links TRBV5-1 to TRBJ2-4; TRBD2 matches at 9 bases. CDR1 and CDR2 (germline): SGHRS, YFSETQ. Losses at the gene ends were 4 bases for V and 1 base for J; bases not matched to a gene: 6. The CDR3 sequence is 16 residues long.